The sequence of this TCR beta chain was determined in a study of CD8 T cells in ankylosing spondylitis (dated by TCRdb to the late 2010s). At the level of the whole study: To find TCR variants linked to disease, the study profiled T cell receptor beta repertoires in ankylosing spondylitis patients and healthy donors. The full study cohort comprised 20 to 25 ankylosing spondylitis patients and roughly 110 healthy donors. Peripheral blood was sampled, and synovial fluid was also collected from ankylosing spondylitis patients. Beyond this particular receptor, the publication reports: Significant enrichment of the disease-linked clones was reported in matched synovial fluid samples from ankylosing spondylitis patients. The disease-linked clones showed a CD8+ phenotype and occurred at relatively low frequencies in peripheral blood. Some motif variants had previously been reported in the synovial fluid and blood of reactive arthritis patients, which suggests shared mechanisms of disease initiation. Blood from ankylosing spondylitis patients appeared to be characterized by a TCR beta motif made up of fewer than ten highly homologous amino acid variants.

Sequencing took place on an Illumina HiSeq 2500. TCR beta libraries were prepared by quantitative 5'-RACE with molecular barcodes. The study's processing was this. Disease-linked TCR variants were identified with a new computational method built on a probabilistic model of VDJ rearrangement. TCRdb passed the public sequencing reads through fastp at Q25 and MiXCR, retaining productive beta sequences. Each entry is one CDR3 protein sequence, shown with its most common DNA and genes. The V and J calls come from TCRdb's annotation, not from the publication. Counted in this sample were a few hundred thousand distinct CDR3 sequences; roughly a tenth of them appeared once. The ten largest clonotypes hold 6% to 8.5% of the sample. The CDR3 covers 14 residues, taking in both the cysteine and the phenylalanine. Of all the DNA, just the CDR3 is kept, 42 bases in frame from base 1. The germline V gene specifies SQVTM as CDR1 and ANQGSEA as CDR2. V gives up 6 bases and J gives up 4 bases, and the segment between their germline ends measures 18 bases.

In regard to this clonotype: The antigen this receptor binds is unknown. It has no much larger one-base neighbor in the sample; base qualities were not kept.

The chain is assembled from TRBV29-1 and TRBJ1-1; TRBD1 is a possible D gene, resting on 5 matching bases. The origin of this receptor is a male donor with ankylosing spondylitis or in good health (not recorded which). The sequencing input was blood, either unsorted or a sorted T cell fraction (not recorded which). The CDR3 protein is CSVQGPGGGTEAFF. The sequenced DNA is TGCAGCGTCCAAGGACCCGGCGGGGGCACTGAAGCTTTCTTT.